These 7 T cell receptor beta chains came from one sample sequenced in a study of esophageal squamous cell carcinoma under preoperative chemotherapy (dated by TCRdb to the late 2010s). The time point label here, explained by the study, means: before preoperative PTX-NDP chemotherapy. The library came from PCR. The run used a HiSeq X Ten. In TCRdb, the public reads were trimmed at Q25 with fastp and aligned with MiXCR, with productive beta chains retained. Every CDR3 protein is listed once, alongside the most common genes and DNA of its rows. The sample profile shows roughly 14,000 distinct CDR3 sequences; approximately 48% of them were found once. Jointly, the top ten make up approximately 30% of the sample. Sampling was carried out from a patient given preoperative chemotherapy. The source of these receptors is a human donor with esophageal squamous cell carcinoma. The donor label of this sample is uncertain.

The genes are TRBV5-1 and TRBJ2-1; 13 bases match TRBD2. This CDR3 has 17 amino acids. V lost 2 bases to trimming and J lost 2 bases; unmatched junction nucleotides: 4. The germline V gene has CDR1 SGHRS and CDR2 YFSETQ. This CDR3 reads CASSFGTSGRAYNEQFF. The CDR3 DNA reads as TGCGCCAGCAGCTTTGGCACTAGCGGGAGGGCCTACAATGAGCAGTTCTTC.

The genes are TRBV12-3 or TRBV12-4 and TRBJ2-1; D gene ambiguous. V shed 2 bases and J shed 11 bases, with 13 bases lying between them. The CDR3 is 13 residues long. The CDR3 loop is CASSLYYRPKQFF. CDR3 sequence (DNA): TGTGCCAGCAGTTTATATTATCGACCTAAGCAGTTCTTC.

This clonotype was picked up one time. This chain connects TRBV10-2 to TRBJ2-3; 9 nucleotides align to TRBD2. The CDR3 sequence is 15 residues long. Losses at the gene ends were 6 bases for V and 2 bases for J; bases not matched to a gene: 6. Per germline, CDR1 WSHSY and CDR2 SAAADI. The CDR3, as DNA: TGCGCCAGCAGCGAAATAGCGGGGGCCACAGATACGCAGTATTTT. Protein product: CASSEIAGATDTQYF.

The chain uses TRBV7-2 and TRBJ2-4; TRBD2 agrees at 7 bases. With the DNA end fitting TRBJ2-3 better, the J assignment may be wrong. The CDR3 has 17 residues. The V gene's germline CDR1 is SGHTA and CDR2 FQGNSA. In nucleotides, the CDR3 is TGTGCCAGCCGCCGCGGAGCGGGGCGGTGGGCCAAAGATATTCAGTATTTT. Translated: CASRRGAGRWAKDIQYF.

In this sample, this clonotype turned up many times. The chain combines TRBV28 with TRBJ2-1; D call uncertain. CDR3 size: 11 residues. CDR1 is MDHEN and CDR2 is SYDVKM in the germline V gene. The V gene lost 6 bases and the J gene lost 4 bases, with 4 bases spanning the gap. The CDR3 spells CASSSYNEQFF. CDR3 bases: TGTGCCAGCAGCTCATACAATGAGCAGTTCTTC.

CDR3 DNA: TGTGCCAGCTCCAGTGGGGGATATAGCACAGATACGCAGTATTTT. Translating gives CASSSGGYSTDTQYF. The genes are TRBV11-3 and TRBJ2-3; D possibly matches TRBD1 or TRBD2 (5 bases each). The CDR3 length is 15 residues. The germline gives CDR1 SGHNT, CDR2 YENEEA. Trimming took off 8 bases at V and 0 bases at J, with 15 bases between the two ends.

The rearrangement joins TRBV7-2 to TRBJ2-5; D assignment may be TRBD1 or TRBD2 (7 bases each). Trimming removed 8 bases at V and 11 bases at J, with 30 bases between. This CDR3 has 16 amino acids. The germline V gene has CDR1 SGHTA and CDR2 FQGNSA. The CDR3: CASGGRGGGGPDTQYF. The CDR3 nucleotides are TGTGCCAGCGGGGGACGAGGGGGCGGGGGCCCAGATACGCAGTACTTC.